This entry is about one TCR beta chain. Its specificity is not known. MiXCR was run by TCRdb on the 5' RACE reads, yielding one entry per CDR3 protein. The sample records roughly 700,000 distinct CDR3 sequences, under 20% being singletons. This entry belongs to a study of CD8 T cells in ankylosing spondylitis. The CDR3 sequence is 15 residues long. The V gene's germline CDR1 is MGHRA and CDR2 YSYEKL. Trimming left V 1 base short and J 4 bases short, with 11 bases between. Overall study findings and caveats: Reactive arthritis synovial fluid and blood previously showed some of these motif variants. What appeared characteristic of ankylosing spondylitis blood was a TCR beta motif of seven to nine highly homologous variants. Researchers reportedly found disease-linked clones significantly enriched in matched ankylosing spondylitis synovial fluid.

The TCR sequence derives from a male donor with ankylosing spondylitis. The chain carries TRBV4-1 and TRBJ1-5; tentative D call: TRBD1 (5 bases). The material sequenced was blood, either unsorted or a sorted T cell fraction (not recorded which). The CDR3 region is CASSQVGGRNQPQHF. DNA of the CDR3: TGCGCCAGCAGCCAAGTTGGGGGGAGGAATCAGCCCCAGCATTTT.